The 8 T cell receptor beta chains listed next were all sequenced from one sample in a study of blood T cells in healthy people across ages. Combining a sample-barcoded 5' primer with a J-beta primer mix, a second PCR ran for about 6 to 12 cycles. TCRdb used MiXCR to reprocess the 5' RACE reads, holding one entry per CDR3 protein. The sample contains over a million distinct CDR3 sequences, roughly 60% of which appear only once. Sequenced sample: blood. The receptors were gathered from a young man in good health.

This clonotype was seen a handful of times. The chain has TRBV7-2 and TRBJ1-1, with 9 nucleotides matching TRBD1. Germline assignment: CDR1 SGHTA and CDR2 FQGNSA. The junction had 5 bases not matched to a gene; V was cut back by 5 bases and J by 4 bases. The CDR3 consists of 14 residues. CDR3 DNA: TGTGCCAGCAGCCGGGACAGGGTGCGCACTGAAGCTTTCTTT. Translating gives CASSRDRVRTEAFF.

The CDR3 coding sequence is TGCAGTGCTAGACCGGAGAGCCTCTATGGCTACACCTTC. It yields the protein CSARPESLYGYTF. This rearrangement joins TRBV20-1 to TRBJ1-2; no clear D gene. CDR3 length: 13 amino acids. The germline V gene encodes CDR1 DFQATT and CDR2 SNEGSKA (reference sequence). V was trimmed by 2 bases and J by 4 bases, leaving 11 bases between them.

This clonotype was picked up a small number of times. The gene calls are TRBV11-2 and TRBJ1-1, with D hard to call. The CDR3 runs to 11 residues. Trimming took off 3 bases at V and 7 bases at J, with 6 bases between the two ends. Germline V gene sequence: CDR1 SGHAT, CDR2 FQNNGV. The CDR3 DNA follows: TGTGCCAGCAGCTTTGTTGGTGAAGCTTTCTTT. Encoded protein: CASSFVGEAFF.

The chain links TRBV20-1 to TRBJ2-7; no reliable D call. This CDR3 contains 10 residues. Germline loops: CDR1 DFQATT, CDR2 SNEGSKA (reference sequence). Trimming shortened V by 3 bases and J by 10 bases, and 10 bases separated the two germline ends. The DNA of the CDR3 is TGCAGTGCTAGTGAGGTATTCCAGTACTTC. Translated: CSASEVFQYF.

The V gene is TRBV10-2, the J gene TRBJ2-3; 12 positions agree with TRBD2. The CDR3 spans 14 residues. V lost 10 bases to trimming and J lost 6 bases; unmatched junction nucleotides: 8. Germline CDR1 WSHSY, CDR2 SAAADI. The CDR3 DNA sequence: TGCGCCACCGCGGCTAGCGGGAGGGCCGATACGCAGTATTTT. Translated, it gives CATAASGRADTQYF.

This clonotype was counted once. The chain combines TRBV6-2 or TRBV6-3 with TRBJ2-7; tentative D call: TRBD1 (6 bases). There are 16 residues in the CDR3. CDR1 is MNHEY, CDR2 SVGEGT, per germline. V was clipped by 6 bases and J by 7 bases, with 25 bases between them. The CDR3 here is CASRPPWGRLYNEQYF. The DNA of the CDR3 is TGTGCCAGCAGACCGCCCTGGGGGCGACTGTACAATGAGCAGTACTTC.

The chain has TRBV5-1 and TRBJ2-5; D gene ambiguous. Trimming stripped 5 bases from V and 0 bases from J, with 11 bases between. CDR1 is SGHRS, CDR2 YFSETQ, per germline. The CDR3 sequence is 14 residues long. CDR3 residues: CASSMSRDQETQYF. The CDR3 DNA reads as TGCGCCAGCAGTATGAGTCGCGACCAAGAGACCCAGTACTTC.

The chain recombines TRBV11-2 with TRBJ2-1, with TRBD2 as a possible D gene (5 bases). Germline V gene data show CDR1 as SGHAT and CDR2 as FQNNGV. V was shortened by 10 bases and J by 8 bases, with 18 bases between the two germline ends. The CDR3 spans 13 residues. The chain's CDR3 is CATTTRTFDEQFF. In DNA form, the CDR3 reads TGTGCCACCACAACACGGACTTTCGATGAGCAGTTCTTC.